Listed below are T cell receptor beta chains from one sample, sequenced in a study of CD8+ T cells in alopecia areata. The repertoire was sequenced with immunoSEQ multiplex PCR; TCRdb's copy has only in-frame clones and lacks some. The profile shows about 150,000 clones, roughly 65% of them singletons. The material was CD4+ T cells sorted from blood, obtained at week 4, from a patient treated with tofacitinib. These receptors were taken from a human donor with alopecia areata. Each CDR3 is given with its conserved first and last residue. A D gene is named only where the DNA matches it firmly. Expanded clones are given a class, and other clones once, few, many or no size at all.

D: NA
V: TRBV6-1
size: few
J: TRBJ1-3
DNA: TGTGCCAGCAGTGTGACAGGATCAAACTCTGGAAACACCATATATTTT
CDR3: CASSVTGSNSGNTIYF

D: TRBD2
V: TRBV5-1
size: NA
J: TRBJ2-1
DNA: TGCGCCAGCAGCTTGAAAGGGACTAGGGGCAATGAGCAGTTCTTC
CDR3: CASSLKGTRGNEQFF

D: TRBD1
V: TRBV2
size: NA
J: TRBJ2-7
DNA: TGTGCCAGCAGTGAAGCGGTAAAAAGTGGGACAGCGATCTACGAGCAGTACTTC
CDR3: CASSEAVKSGTAIYEQYF

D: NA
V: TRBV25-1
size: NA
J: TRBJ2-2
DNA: TGTGCCAGCAGTGAATTTCCAGGGGCGAACACCGGGGAGCTGTTTTTT
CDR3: CASSEFPGANTGELFF

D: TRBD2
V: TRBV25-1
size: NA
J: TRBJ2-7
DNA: TGTGCCAGCAGTCTAGCGGGGAGACAGTACGAGCAGTACTTC
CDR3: CASSLAGRQYEQYF

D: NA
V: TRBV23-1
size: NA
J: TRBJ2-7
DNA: TGCGCCAGCCTTAGGAGGAGCTCCTACGAGCAGTACTTC
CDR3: CASLRRSSYEQYF

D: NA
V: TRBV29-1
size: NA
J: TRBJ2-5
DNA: TGCAGCGTTGTACGGACGACGCAAGAGACCCAGTACTTC
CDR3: CSVVRTTQETQYF

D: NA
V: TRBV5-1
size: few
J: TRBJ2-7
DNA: TGCGCCAGCAGCTTGACGATTCTGGGCTACGAGCAGTACTTC
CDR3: CASSLTILGYEQYF

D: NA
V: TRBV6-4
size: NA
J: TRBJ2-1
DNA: TGTGCCAGCACCCAAGGGCATGGCAGTTACAATGAGCAGTTCTTC
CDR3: CASTQGHGSYNEQFF

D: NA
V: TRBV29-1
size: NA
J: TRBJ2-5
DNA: TGCAGCGTTGGGTACAGCGGGGAGACCCAGTACTTC
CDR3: CSVGYSGETQYF

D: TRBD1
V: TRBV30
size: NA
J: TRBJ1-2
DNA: TGTGCCTGGAGTCGGGGACAGGGGGCGCGTGGCTACACCTTC
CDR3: CAWSRGQGARGYTF

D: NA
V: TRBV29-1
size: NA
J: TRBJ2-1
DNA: TGCAGCGTTGGGACAAAACTCTACAATGAGCAGTTCTTC
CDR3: CSVGTKLYNEQFF

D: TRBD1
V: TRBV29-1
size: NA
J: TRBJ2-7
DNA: TGCAGCGTTGTTGAACAGGGGTCCTACGAGCAGTACTTC
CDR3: CSVVEQGSYEQYF

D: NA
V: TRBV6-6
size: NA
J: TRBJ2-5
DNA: TGTGCCAGCAGTTACTCGGGGGGCAGGAGAGAGACCCAGTACTTC
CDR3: CASSYSGGRRETQYF

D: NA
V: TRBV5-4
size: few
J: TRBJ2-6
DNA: TGTGCCAGCAGCTTAGCAGGGTTGGGTACTGGGGCCAACGTCCTGACTTTC
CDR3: CASSLAGLGTGANVLTF

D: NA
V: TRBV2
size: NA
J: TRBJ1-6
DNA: TGTGCCAGCAGCCGAACGGGGACAAAAAATGGTTCACCCCTCCACTTT
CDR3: CASSRTGTKNGSPLHF

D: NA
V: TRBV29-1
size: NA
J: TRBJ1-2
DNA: TGCAGCGTTGAAGATGGGGACCGCTATGGCTACACCTTC
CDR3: CSVEDGDRYGYTF

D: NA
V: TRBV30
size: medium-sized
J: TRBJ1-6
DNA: TGTGCCTGGACACTTGCTAATTCACCCCTCCACTTT
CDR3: CAWTLANSPLHF

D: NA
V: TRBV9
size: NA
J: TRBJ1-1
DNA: TGTGCCAGCAGCGCCGGACGGCAGAGCGCTGAAGCTTTCTTT
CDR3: CASSAGRQSAEAFF

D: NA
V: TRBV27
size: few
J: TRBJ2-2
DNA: TGTGCCAGCAAGCGTGGACGGAACACCGGGGAGCTGTTTTTT
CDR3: CASKRGRNTGELFF

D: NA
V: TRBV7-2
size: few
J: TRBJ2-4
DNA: TGTGCCAGCAGCTTCGCGGGGGCAGGGGCCAAAAACATTCAGTACTTC
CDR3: CASSFAGAGAKNIQYF

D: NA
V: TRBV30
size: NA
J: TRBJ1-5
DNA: TGTGCCTGGAGTGTGTCGGGTGGTCAGCCCCAGCATTTT
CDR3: CAWSVSGGQPQHF

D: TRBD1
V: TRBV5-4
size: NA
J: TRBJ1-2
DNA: TGTGCCAGCAGCTCGACAGGGGGCTACACCTTC
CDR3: CASSSTGGYTF

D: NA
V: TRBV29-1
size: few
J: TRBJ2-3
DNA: TGCAGCGTTGAATCGGGGAGTAGGACAGATACGCAGTATTTT
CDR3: CSVESGSRTDTQYF